This entry lists 16 T cell receptor beta chains sequenced from one sample in a study of cytomegalovirus exposure and HLA in healthy donors (TCRdb year 2017). Library preparation employed the immunoSEQ multiplex PCR assay. As stored in TCRdb, this immuneACCESS dataset retains in-frame rearrangements with V and J assigned. A fraction of the clones does not appear; measured against another copy, unresolved V genes explain less than half of the discrepancy, and the remainder lacks a known reason. The sample contains 70,000 to 95,000 clones, 93% of them found a single time. Of the sample, around 3.3% falls within the top ten clones. The sequenced sample was PBMCs. The receptors stem from a woman in her thirties in good health and CMV-seronegative.

The rearrangement uses TRBV18 and TRBJ2-6, with D perhaps matching TRBD2 (6 bases). This CDR3 region has 16 residues. Germline V gives CDR1 KGHSH, CDR2 LQKENI. The ends were cut back, 5 bases at V and 2 bases at J, with 13 bases in the middle. Written as DNA, the CDR3 is TGTGCCAGCTCAGAGACTAGAGGCACTGGGGCCAACGTCCTGACTTTC. Translating it yields CASSETRGTGANVLTF.

The chain combines TRBV6-5 with TRBJ1-1; 7 bases fit TRBD1. J lost 1 base, V lost 8 bases, and 7 bases had no gene match. Germline V lookup: CDR1 MNHEY, CDR2 SVGAGI. CDR3 length equals 14 residues. CDR3 region: CASGSRTGNTEAFF. The CDR3 bases are TGTGCCAGCGGTTCAAGGACAGGGAACACTGAAGCTTTCTTT.

The J gene is TRBJ2-7, the V gene TRBV4-1, with 9 bases that match TRBD1. This CDR3 has 15 residues. Germline loops: CDR1 MGHRA, CDR2 YSYEKL. The J segment lost 5 bases and the V segment lost 5 bases, leaving 10 bases of the junction unmatched. CDR3 protein: CASSVGGQGTHEQYF. Written as DNA, the CDR3 is TGCGCCAGCAGCGTCGGGGGACAGGGCACCCACGAGCAGTACTTC.

The chain links TRBV19 to TRBJ2-1, with 7 bases fitting TRBD2. CDR3 length equals 15 residues. CDR1 and CDR2 from the germline V gene are LNHDA and SQIVND (reference sequence). The V segment lost 3 bases and the J segment 7 bases; nucleotides outside the gene matches: 9. The CDR3 loop reads CASSISGGSGNEQFF. CDR3 in DNA: TGTGCCAGTAGTATTTCGGGGGGTTCGGGTAATGAGCAGTTCTTC.

The chain joins TRBV27 to TRBJ1-5, with 7 bases lining up with TRBD1. CDR1 is MNHEY and CDR2 is SMNVEV in the germline V gene (reference sequence). The CDR3 spans 18 residues. V dropped 2 bases and J dropped 3; count of bases not matched to a gene: 13. The CDR3 reads CASSLRGRGPQNNQPQHF. The CDR3 DNA follows: TGTGCCAGCAGTTTAAGGGGGCGCGGGCCCCAAAACAATCAGCCCCAGCATTTT.

The chain uses TRBV27 and TRBJ1-1; D gene ambiguous. The CDR3 spans 13 residues. V was pared by 0 bases and J by 4 bases, with 6 bases between. From germline, CDR1 is MNHEY and CDR2 SMNVEV (reference sequence). CDR3 nucleotide sequence: TGTGCCAGCAGTTTATCGTTATCCACTGAAGCTTTCTTT. Its translation is CASSLSLSTEAFF.

The genes are TRBV15 and TRBJ1-1; TRBD1 agrees at 10 bases. From germline, CDR1 is LNHNV and CDR2 YYDKDF (reference sequence). The CDR3 covers 16 residues. V dropped 1 base and J dropped 0; count of bases not matched to a gene: 2. CDR3 DNA: TGTGCCACCAGCAGAGGCGGGACAGGGGTGAACACTGAAGCTTTCTTT. Protein sequence: CATSRGGTGVNTEAFF.

The chain links TRBV13 to TRBJ2-3; no clear D. The CDR3 is made up of 12 amino acids. The V end was cut by 5 bases, the J end by 3 bases, with 6 bases between. Germline V CDR1 and CDR2: PRHDT, FYEKMQ (reference sequence). CDR3 loop: CASSELTDTQYF. CDR3 DNA sequence: TGTGCCAGCAGCGAGTTAACAGATACGCAGTATTTT.

This chain joins TRBV11-3 and TRBJ2-2; TRBD2 matches at 10 bases. Germline CDR1 and CDR2: SGHNT and YENEEA. Losses at the gene ends were 6 bases for V and 2 bases for J; bases not matched to a gene: 3. The CDR3 is 15 amino acids. As DNA, the CDR3 is TGTGCCAGCAGTACTAGCGGGGCAAACACCGGGGAGCTGTTTTTT. It translates to CASSTSGANTGELFF.

The chain has TRBV7-6 and TRBJ2-3; 8 nucleotides align to TRBD2. CDR1 and CDR2 from the germline V gene are SGHVS and FNYEAQ. The J segment lost 6 bases and the V segment lost 5 bases, leaving 13 bases of the junction unmatched. CDR3 length: 16 residues. CDR3 residues: CASSPRPGLEVDTQYF. The CDR3 DNA reads as TGTGCCAGCAGCCCGCGACCGGGACTAGAAGTGGATACGCAGTATTTT.

The DNA for the CDR3 is TGTGCCAGCAGTGAAGGGCAGGGGTTAACAGATACGCAGTATTTT. Translated, it gives CASSEGQGLTDTQYF. The chain recombines TRBV6-1 with TRBJ2-3; tentative D call: TRBD1 (6 bases). Per germline, CDR1 MNHNS and CDR2 SASEGT. The ends were cut back, 1 base at V and 3 bases at J, with 11 bases in the middle. The CDR3 loop spans 15 amino acids.

The chain employs TRBV30 and TRBJ2-7; TRBD1 matches at 8 bases. The V segment lost 0 bases and the J segment 4 bases; nucleotides outside the gene matches: 8. CDR3 length: 15 residues. CDR1 GTSNPN and CDR2 SVGIG come from the germline V gene (reference sequence). The CDR3 DNA reads TGTGCCTGGAGTGTAGGACAGGGAGGTTTGTACGAGCAGTACTTC. This sequence encodes CAWSVGQGGLYEQYF.

The rearrangement joins TRBV6-5 to TRBJ2-2; a possible D gene is TRBD1 (6 bases). The V end was cut by 6 bases, the J end by 7 bases, with 12 bases between. The CDR3 runs 13 residues. CDR1 and CDR2 from the germline V gene are MNHEY and SVGAGI. CDR3 DNA sequence: TGTGCCAGCAGCGCCGGGACAATCGGGGAGCTGTTTTTT. Protein: CASSAGTIGELFF.

J is TRBJ1-2 and V is TRBV2, with 8 bases fitting TRBD1. V trimming: 5 bases; J trimming: 4 bases; junction bases outside the gene matches: 6. CDR3 size: 14 residues. CDR1 and CDR2 (germline): SNHLY, FYNNEI. Written as DNA, the CDR3 is TGTGCCAGCAGTATGGACAGGGTAACCTATGGCTACACCTTC. Translated, it gives CASSMDRVTYGYTF. Together with reference TRBV2 and TRBJ1-2, the CDR3 gives the full variable domain: EPEVTQTPSHQVTQMGQEVILRCVPISNHLYFYWYRQILGQKVEFLVSFYNNEISEKSEIFDDQFSVERPDGSNFTLKIRSTKLEDSAMYFCASSMDRVTYGYTFGSGTRLTVV.

The chain's CDR3 is CASSSDRVTGELFF. The CDR3 bases are TGCGCCAGCAGCTCGGACAGGGTCACCGGGGAGCTGTTTTTT. This chain links TRBV5-1 with TRBJ2-2; TRBD1 agrees at 8 bases. The germline V gene has CDR1 SGHRS and CDR2 YFSETQ. The V segment lost 3 bases and the J segment 4 bases; nucleotides outside the gene matches: 2. The CDR3 length is 14 residues.

The rearrangement uses TRBV7-2 and TRBJ2-1; D is possibly TRBD2 (6 bases). The V end lost 3 bases, the J end lost 6 bases, and 18 bases lay between the germline ends. CDR1 and CDR2 (germline): SGHTA, FQGNSA. This CDR3 is 16 amino acids long. This chain's CDR3 is CASSFGPGLARNEQFF. The CDR3 DNA follows: TGTGCCAGCAGCTTTGGCCCAGGGCTAGCGCGCAATGAGCAGTTCTTC.